Sequencing of this T cell receptor beta chain was carried out in a study of CD8+ T cells in alopecia areata. TCR sequencing used cDNA made by reverse transcription of extracted RNA. Sequencing was performed with immunoSEQ multiplex PCR; in TCRdb, only in-frame clones are kept and a portion is missing. Among 150,000 to 190,000 clones listed, 50% to 65% were seen once. The sample consisted of CD8+ T cells sorted from blood, taken at week 0. The receptor's source is a human donor with alopecia areata.

The CDR3 region is CAWSLGRGAYEQYF. CDR3 nucleotide sequence: TGTGCCTGGAGTTTGGGAAGGGGTGCCTACGAGCAGTACTTC. The J gene is TRBJ2-7, the V gene TRBV30, with D perhaps matching TRBD1 (5 bases). Between the trimmed V and J ends, which lost 2 bases and 2 bases, there was a span of 13 bases. Germline V lookup: CDR1 GTSNPN, CDR2 SVGIG (reference sequence). CDR3 length: 14 residues.